Below are 3 T cell receptor beta chains sequenced from a single sample in a study of Ad26.COV2.S vaccination and SARS-CoV-2 variants. Indicated treatment: 15 to 20 received Ad26.COV2.S at low or high dose, single or two shots; about 5 received placebo; per-sample allocation not given. On day 63 after the first injection, vaccine and placebo recipients gave samples. TCRdb's table, derived via immunoSEQ multiplex PCR, lists solely in-frame clones and lacks some. Seen here are roughly 320,000 clones, about 82% observed once, and the top ten hold around 2.2%. The specimen was peripheral blood, collected in a trial of Ad26.COV2.S vaccine versus placebo. The receptors derive from a person between 18 and 65 years old who received the Ad26.COV2.S COVID-19 vaccine or a placebo.

This clone was detected only once. The rearrangement links TRBV6-4 to TRBJ1-6; D perhaps matches TRBD1 (5 bases). Trimming took off 6 bases at V and 6 bases at J, with 9 bases between the two ends. The CDR3 extends over 13 amino acids. Germline assignment: CDR1 MRHNA and CDR2 SNTAGT. The CDR3 nucleotides read TGTGCCAGCAGACAGGTGTCTAATTCACCCCTCCACTTT. Translation gives CASRQVSNSPLHF.

The chain links TRBV7-9 to TRBJ1-3; no reliable D call. Germline V gene sequence: CDR1 SEHNR, CDR2 FQNEAQ (reference sequence). Deletions cut 3 bases from V and 4 bases from J, with 10 bases between. The CDR3 runs 14 residues. The CDR3 region is CASSLGVSGNTIYF. CDR3 coding DNA: TGTGCCAGCAGCTTGGGCGTCTCGGGAAACACCATATATTTT.

This clone was found once. The chain has TRBV7-9 and TRBJ2-3, with 7 positions matching TRBD2. The CDR3 has 16 amino acids. The V gene end was trimmed by 0 bases and the J gene end by 2 bases; junction bases not matched to a gene: 5. Germline V gene sequence: CDR1 SEHNR, CDR2 FQNEAQ (reference sequence). As DNA, the CDR3 is TGTGCCAGCAGCTTAGCGCGACTAGCTAACACAGATACGCAGTATTTT. It is translated as CASSLARLANTDTQYF. The complete variable domain, with remaining parts taken from reference TRBV7-9 and TRBJ2-3, reads DTGVSQNPRHKITKRGQNVTFRCDPISEHNRLYWYRQTLGQGPEFLTYFQNEAQLEKSRLLSDRFSAERPKGSFSTLEIQRTEQGDSAMYLCASSLARLANTDTQYFGPGTRLTVL.